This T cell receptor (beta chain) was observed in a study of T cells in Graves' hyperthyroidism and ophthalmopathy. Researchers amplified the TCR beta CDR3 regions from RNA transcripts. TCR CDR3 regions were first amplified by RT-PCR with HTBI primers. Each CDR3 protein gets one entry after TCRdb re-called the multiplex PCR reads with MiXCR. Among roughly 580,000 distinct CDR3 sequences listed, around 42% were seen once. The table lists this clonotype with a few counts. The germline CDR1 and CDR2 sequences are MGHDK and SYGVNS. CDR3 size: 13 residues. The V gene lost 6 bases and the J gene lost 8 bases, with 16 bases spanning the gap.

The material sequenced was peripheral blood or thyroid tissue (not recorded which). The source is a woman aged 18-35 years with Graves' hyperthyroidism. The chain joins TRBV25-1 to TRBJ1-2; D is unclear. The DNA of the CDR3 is TGTGCCAGCAGCCAAGAGGCGGGAAAGGGCTACACCTTC. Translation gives CASSQEAGKGYTF.